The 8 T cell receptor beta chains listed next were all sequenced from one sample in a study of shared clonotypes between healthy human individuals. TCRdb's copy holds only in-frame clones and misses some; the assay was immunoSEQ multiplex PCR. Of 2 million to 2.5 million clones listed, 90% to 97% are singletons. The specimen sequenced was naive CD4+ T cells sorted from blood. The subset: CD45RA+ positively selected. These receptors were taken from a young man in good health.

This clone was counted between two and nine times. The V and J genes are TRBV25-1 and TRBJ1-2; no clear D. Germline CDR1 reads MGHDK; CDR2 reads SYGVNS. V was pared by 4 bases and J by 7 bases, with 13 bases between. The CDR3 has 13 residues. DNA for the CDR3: TGTGCCAGCAGTGTGGGAGGCGGGAGTGGCTACACCTTC. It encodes CASSVGGGSGYTF.

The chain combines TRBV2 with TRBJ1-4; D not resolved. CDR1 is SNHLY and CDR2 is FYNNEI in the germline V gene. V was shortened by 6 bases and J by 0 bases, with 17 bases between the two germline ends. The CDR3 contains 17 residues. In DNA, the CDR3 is TGTGCCAGCAGCCCGGGGTGGGAGATTGCAACTAATGAAAAACTGTTTTTT. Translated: CASSPGWEIATNEKLFF.

The CDR3 DNA reads TGTGCCAGCAGCCAAGACCAGGAAGGCACTGAAGCTTTCTTT. Protein sequence: CASSQDQEGTEAFF. This chain connects TRBV14 to TRBJ1-1, with no clear D. Germline-derived CDR1 and CDR2 are SGHDN and FVKESK. The CDR3 has 14 amino acids. Trimming left V 0 bases short and J 4 bases short, with 9 bases between.

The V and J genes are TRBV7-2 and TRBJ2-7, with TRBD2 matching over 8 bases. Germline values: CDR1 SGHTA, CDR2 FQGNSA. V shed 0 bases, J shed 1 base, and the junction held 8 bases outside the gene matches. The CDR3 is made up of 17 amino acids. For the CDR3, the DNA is TGTGCCAGCAGCTTAGCGCGGCTAGCGGGTGGATCCTACGAGCAGTACTTC. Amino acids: CASSLARLAGGSYEQYF.

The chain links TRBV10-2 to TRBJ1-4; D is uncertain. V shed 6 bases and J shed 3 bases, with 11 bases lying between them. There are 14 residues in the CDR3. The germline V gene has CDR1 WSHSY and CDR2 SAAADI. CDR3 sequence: CASREGWSNEKLFF. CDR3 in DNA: TGCGCCAGCAGAGAGGGCTGGTCTAATGAAAAACTGTTTTTT.

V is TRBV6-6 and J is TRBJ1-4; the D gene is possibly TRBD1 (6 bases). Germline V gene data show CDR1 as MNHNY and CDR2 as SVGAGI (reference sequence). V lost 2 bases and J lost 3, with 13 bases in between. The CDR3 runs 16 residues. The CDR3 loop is CASSYPTGGANEKLFF. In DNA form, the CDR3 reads TGTGCCAGCAGTTACCCGACAGGAGGAGCTAATGAAAAACTGTTTTTT.

CDR3 sequence reads: CASSVDSGQETQYF. CDR3 in DNA: TGTGCCAGCAGCGTAGATTCGGGACAAGAGACCCAGTACTTC. V and J are TRBV9 and TRBJ2-5, with TRBD2 as a possible D gene (5 bases). This CDR3 is built from 14 residues. V lost 0 bases and J 2 bases, leaving 8 bases between the germline ends. Germline V gene data show CDR1 as SGDLS and CDR2 as YYNGEE. Full variable domain (remainder filled in from reference TRBV9 and TRBJ2-5): DSGVTQTPKHLITATGQRVTLRCSPRSGDLSVYWYQQSLDQGLQFLIQYYNGEERAKGNILERFSAQQFPDLHSELNLSSLELGDSALYFCASSVDSGQETQYFGPGTRLLVL.

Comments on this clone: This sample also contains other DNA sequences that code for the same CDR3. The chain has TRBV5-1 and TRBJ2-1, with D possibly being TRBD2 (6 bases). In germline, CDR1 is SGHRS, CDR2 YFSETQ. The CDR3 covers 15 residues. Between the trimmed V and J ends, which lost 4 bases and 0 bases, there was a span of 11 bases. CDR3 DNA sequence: TGCGCCAGCAGCCCGGACGGGAGCTCCTACAATGAGCAGTTCTTC. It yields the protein CASSPDGSSYNEQFF.